These 20 T cell receptor beta chains share one sample of origin, sequenced in a study of T-cell memory formation after mild COVID-19. TCRdb re-analysed the 5' RACE reads in MiXCR, keeping a single row per CDR3 protein. The data hold more than 250,000 distinct CDR3 sequences, with around 16% observed a single time. Sequenced material: PBMCs or a T cell subset sorted from them (not recorded which). The receptors were sampled from a man in his late teens or twenties who had mild COVID-19 (a few samples of this study predate the infection). Cell type and time point are not known.

This clonotype has only a few counts. The J gene is TRBJ2-3, the V gene TRBV20-1, with D unresolved. Deletions cut 8 bases from V and 6 bases from J, with 9 bases between. Germline loops: CDR1 DFQATT, CDR2 SNEGSKA (reference sequence). This CDR3 region has 10 residues. This CDR3 is CSPSYDTQYF. The DNA of the CDR3 is TGCAGTCCATCGTACGATACGCAGTATTTT.

This clonotype occurred a few times. This rearrangement joins TRBV9 to TRBJ2-3; unclear D gene. Trimming took 0 bases from V and 2 from J, leaving 7 bases between them. The germline CDR1 and CDR2 sequences are SGDLS and YYNGEE. The CDR3 length is 14 residues. CDR3 sequence: CASSVGTATDTQYF. The DNA for the CDR3 is TGTGCCAGCAGCGTAGGCACGGCCACAGATACGCAGTATTTT.

The chain combines TRBV5-5 with TRBJ2-7, with TRBD1 identical over 12 bases. J lost 4 bases, V lost 3 bases, and 2 bases had no gene match. Germline lookup yields CDR1 SGHKS and CDR2 YYEKEE (reference sequence). CDR3 length: 14 amino acids. CDR3: CASSSGQGAYEQYF. The CDR3 DNA follows: TGTGCCAGCAGCTCGGGACAGGGGGCTTACGAGCAGTACTTC.

This clonotype has more than one count but fewer than ten. The chain recombines TRBV7-9 with TRBJ1-2, with D unclear. There are 12 residues in the CDR3. The V end was cut by 5 bases, the J end by 8 bases, with 12 bases between. CDR1 and CDR2 from the germline V gene are SEHNR and FQNEAQ (reference sequence). DNA of the CDR3: TGTGCCAGCAGCCCCGGCGTTCGGGGCTACACCTTC. Protein product: CASSPGVRGYTF.

The gene calls are TRBV4-3 and TRBJ2-7, with 9 bases lining up with TRBD1. Germline-derived CDR1 and CDR2 are LGHNA and YSLEER. This CDR3 spans 17 amino acids. The ends lost 0 bases at V and 4 bases at J; junction bases unmatched: 10. CDR3 residues: CASSQDFQWDRVYEQYF. In DNA, the CDR3 is TGCGCCAGCAGCCAAGATTTTCAGTGGGACAGGGTATACGAGCAGTACTTC.

V and J are TRBV12-3 or TRBV12-4 and TRBJ2-7; D is undetermined. CDR3 size: 13 residues. Between the trimmed V and J ends, which lost 4 bases and 5 bases, there was a span of 12 bases. The CDR3 coding sequence is TGTGCCAGCAGTTCTCGGTATCTCGACGAGCAGTACGTC. This codes for CASSSRYLDEQYV.

V and J are TRBV12-3 or TRBV12-4 and TRBJ1-3; TRBD1 agrees at 7 bases. The CDR3 has 13 amino acids. With 5 bases clipped from V and 2 bases from J, the junction kept 0 bases outside the gene matches. CDR3: CASSDRAGNTIYF. CDR3 sequence (DNA): TGTGCCAGCAGTGACAGGGCTGGAAACACCATATATTTT.

The rearrangement links TRBV7-2 to TRBJ2-5, with 9 positions matching TRBD2. CDR3 length: 15 residues. From germline, CDR1 is SGHTA and CDR2 FQGNSA. V trimming: 3 bases; J trimming: 4 bases; junction bases outside the gene matches: 6. CDR3 coding DNA: TGTGCCAGCAGCTTTGGCGGGGGGGCCGGAGAGACCCAGTACTTC. Translated, it gives CASSFGGGAGETQYF.

The chain employs TRBV7-2 and TRBJ2-7; a weak D match, TRBD2 (5 bases). The CDR3 loop spans 13 amino acids. CDR1 and CDR2 from the germline V gene are SGHTA and FQGNSA. Trimming shortened V by 2 bases and J by 6 bases, and 11 bases separated the two germline ends. The CDR3 protein is CASSLYIASEQYV. The CDR3 nucleotides are TGTGCCAGCAGCTTATACATAGCGTCCGAGCAGTACGTC.

This rearrangement joins TRBV12-3 or TRBV12-4 to TRBJ2-1; D might be TRBD1 or TRBD2, each matching 6 bases. Trimming took 6 bases from V and 3 from J, leaving 18 bases between them. This CDR3 has 16 amino acids. For the CDR3, the DNA is TGTGCCAGCAGCCGGAGGGCAGGGGCCGACTACAATGAGCAGTTCTTC. Its translation: CASSRRAGADYNEQFF.

This clonotype was recorded a few times. The rearrangement joins TRBV12-3 or TRBV12-4 to TRBJ2-3, with 9 nucleotides matching TRBD1. The CDR3 is 15 residues long. Trimming removed 5 bases from V and 2 bases from J; junction bases left unmatched: 5. CDR3 DNA: TGTGCCAGCAGTACCCGACAGGGGGTCACAGATACGCAGTATTTT. Its protein product is CASSTRQGVTDTQYF.

This clonotype occurred a few times. One junction end does not reproduce the germline sequence, and a read error may be involved. This chain uses TRBV20-1 with TRBJ2-3, with a weak D call TRBD2 (5 bases). Germline assignment: CDR1 DFQATT and CDR2 SNEGSKA (reference sequence). The CDR3 is 12 amino acids. CDR3 amino acids: CSARDGPETNFF. In DNA form, the CDR3 reads TGCAGTGCTAGAGATGGGCCAGAGACTAACTTTTTT.

This clonotype has only a few counts. The rearrangement joins TRBV18 to TRBJ2-3; D is uncertain. V was pared by 3 bases and J by 0 bases, with 13 bases between. CDR1 KGHSH and CDR2 LQKENI come from the germline V gene. The length of the CDR3 is 16 residues. CDR3 nucleotide sequence: TGTGCCAGCTCACCGTGGGCAACCACTAGCACAGATACGCAGTATTTT. It specifies CASSPWATTSTDTQYF. Combining the CDR3 with reference TRBV18 and TRBJ2-3 gives the whole variable domain NAGVMQNPRHLVRRRGQEARLRCSPMKGHSHVYWYRQLPEEGLKFMVYLQKENIIDESGMPKERFSAEFPKEGPSILRIQQVVRGDSAAYFCASSPWATTSTDTQYFGPGTRLTVL.

The CDR3 loop reads CASSQDLRSTDTQYF. The CDR3 DNA follows: TGTGCCAGCAGCCAAGATCTGAGGAGCACAGATACGCAGTATTTT. V usage is TRBV4-2 and J usage is TRBJ2-3; the D is unclear. The CDR3 is made up of 15 amino acids. Germline V gene data show CDR1 as LGHNA and CDR2 as YNFKEQ. The V gene lost 0 bases and the J gene lost 0 bases, with 7 bases spanning the gap.

This clonotype was observed a handful of times. The V gene is TRBV7-6, the J gene TRBJ2-3; D perhaps matches TRBD2 (6 bases). The CDR3 is 17 residues long. The V end was cut by 5 bases, the J end by 2 bases, with 20 bases between. Germline CDR1 is SGHVS and CDR2 is FNYEAQ. The CDR3 loop is CASSRTRDWKYTDTQYF. The CDR3 coding sequence is TGTGCCAGCAGCCGAACCCGGGACTGGAAATACACAGATACGCAGTATTTT.

As regards this clonotype: No conserved phenylalanine or tryptophan ends this CDR3, so it is likely a read error. The DNA is left out, because the CDR3 cannot be placed on it with certainty; the CDR3 is given as TCRdb lists it. The rearrangement uses TRBV7-3 and TRBJ2-7; whether TRBD1, the table's D call, matches the DNA was not checked. Germline CDR1 and CDR2: SGHTA and FQGTGA. The CDR3 has 8 residues if both end residues are counted. CDR3 protein: CASSLSPT.

The chain employs TRBV5-1 and TRBJ2-7; no reliable D call. From germline, CDR1 is SGHRS and CDR2 YFSETQ. This CDR3 spans 16 amino acids. Trimming took off 2 bases at V and 6 bases at J, with 21 bases between the two ends. The CDR3 DNA sequence: TGCGCCAGCAGCTTATCTACCGGGTCCCAAATCTCCGAGCAGTACGTC. This translates into CASSLSTGSQISEQYV.

V is TRBV7-9 and J is TRBJ1-2; D remains ambiguous. Trimming left V 3 bases short and J 6 bases short, with 8 bases between. Germline assignment: CDR1 SEHNR and CDR2 FQNEAQ (reference sequence). CDR3 length equals 12 residues. CDR3: CASSFSSDGYTF. The CDR3 nucleotides are TGTGCCAGCAGCTTCAGTTCTGATGGCTACACCTTC.

The chain combines TRBV6-6 with TRBJ1-6, with D uncertain. V was cut by 8 bases and J by 4 bases, with 15 bases left in between. The CDR3 contains 15 residues. Per germline, CDR1 MNHNY and CDR2 SVGAGI (reference sequence). CDR3: CASGGRAFYNSPLHF. The CDR3 bases are TGTGCCAGCGGAGGACGGGCGTTTTATAATTCACCCCTCCACTTT.

The V and J genes are TRBV20-1 and TRBJ2-5; 12 positions agree with TRBD2. Germline trimming cut 3 bases from V and 4 bases from J; bases unmatched to any gene: 3. The CDR3 loop spans 14 amino acids. Germline CDR1 DFQATT, CDR2 SNEGSKA (reference sequence). The CDR3 DNA is TGCAGTGCTAGGGGACTAGCGGGCTCAGAGACCCAGTACTTC. It is translated as CSARGLAGSETQYF.